The 19 T cell receptor beta chains presented below share a single source sample, sequenced in a study of human T cells and chemical hapten exposure. TCRdb ran MiXCR on the RACE reads and lists one entry per CDR3 protein. The profile shows tens of thousands of distinct CDR3 sequences, 8% to 11% of them singletons. Indicated time point: patch test 1, 2 weeks after DPC sensitization. Noted treatment: therapeutic diphenylcyclopropenone sensitization with weekly scalp DPC. The sequences come from whole blood, collected in connection with sensitization to the hapten diphenylcyclopropenone (DPC). These receptors were taken from a man aged 35 to 55 with alopecia areata. Some clones in this sample may be carry-over from other donors' samples.

This clonotype was counted a few times. CDR3 DNA sequence: TGTGCCGGCAGGGGACAGGGGAGTGAAAAACTGTTTTTT. Its protein product is CAGRGQGSEKLFF. This chain joins TRBV19 and TRBJ1-4; TRBD1 matches at 10 bases. Germline CDR1 LNHDA, CDR2 SQIVND (reference sequence). The CDR3 is 13 residues long. Trimming took 11 bases from V and 7 from J; bases not matched to a gene: 7.

This clonotype showed up just a few times. This sequence joins TRBV5-1 and TRBJ2-6; TRBD1 might be the D (6 bases). CDR1 is SGHRS, CDR2 YFSETQ, per germline. Trimming took off 0 bases at V and 0 bases at J, with 10 bases between the two ends. The CDR3 extends over 17 amino acids. CDR3 loop: CASSLGTGFSGANVLTF. The CDR3 nucleotides are TGCGCCAGCAGCTTGGGCACAGGGTTCTCTGGGGCCAACGTCCTGACTTTC.

This clonotype was counted ten times or more. Relative to the germline gene, one junction end is altered; a read error may explain this. The CDR3 bases are TGTGCTAGCAGCTTAGTAAACGGGGATGAGCAGTTCTTC. Its protein is CASSLVNGDEQFF. The chain carries TRBV7-7 and TRBJ2-1; possible D gene TRBD2, 5 bases. The CDR3 has 13 amino acids. The germline V gene has CDR1 SSHAT and CDR2 FNYEAQ (reference sequence).

The J gene is TRBJ2-7, the V gene TRBV6-2 or TRBV6-3; the D gene is possibly TRBD2 (6 bases). The CDR3 covers 12 residues. The V gene's germline CDR1 is MNHEY and CDR2 SVGEGT. V was clipped by 8 bases and J by 6 bases, with 14 bases between them. CDR3 sequence reads: CASSRGGGEQYV. CDR3 DNA sequence: TGTGCCAGCTCCCGGGGAGGCGGCGAGCAGTACGTC.

This chain connects TRBV29-1 to TRBJ2-5; perhaps TRBD1 as D (6 bases). Germline loops: CDR1 SQVTM, CDR2 ANQGSEA. The length of the CDR3 is 12 residues. Trimming took off 7 bases at V and 3 bases at J, with 12 bases between the two ends. This CDR3 reads CSGRGGEETQYF. Here the CDR3 DNA reads TGCAGCGGCAGGGGTGGAGAAGAGACCCAGTACTTC.

This chain connects TRBV7-9 to TRBJ1-1, with a weak D call TRBD1 (5 bases). The V end was cut by 7 bases, the J end by 7 bases, with 19 bases between. Germline assignment: CDR1 SEHNR and CDR2 FQNEAQ (reference sequence). This CDR3 has 14 amino acids. The CDR3 sequence is CASIPSGGVGEAFF. CDR3 sequence (DNA): TGTGCCAGCATCCCCTCCGGAGGGGTTGGTGAAGCTTTCTTT.

This clonotype was observed a few times. The chain recombines TRBV6-2 or TRBV6-3 with TRBJ2-1; 11 nucleotides align to TRBD2. The germline V gene encodes CDR1 MNHEY and CDR2 SVGEGT. The CDR3 is made up of 17 amino acids. Trimming took 0 bases from V and 3 from J; bases not matched to a gene: 4. The CDR3 region is CASSYSKGLADYNEQFF. As DNA, the CDR3 is TGTGCCAGCAGTTACTCGAAGGGACTAGCGGACTACAATGAGCAGTTCTTC.

This clonotype occurred a few times. The chain links TRBV6-6 to TRBJ2-7; either TRBD1 or TRBD2 may fit D (5 bases each). CDR3 length equals 12 residues. From germline, CDR1 is MNHNY and CDR2 SVGAGI (reference sequence). V shed 8 bases and J shed 2 bases, with 10 bases lying between them. The CDR3 is CASGTGTYEQYV. CDR3 sequence (DNA): TGTGCCAGCGGGACGGGGACCTACGAGCAGTACGTC.

This sequence joins TRBV12-3 or TRBV12-4 and TRBJ1-3; D remains unclear. This CDR3 comprises 13 residues. Trimming pared 0 bases from V and 1 base from J, leaving 1 base between. CDR3 in amino acids: CASSLASGNTIYF. The DNA of the CDR3 is TGTGCCAGCAGTTTAGCTTCTGGAAACACCATATATTTT.

The chain links TRBV7-2 to TRBJ2-1, with a possible D match to TRBD2 (6 bases). The CDR3 is made up of 19 amino acids. V lost 4 bases, J lost 0 bases, and 22 bases lay in between. Germline-derived CDR1 and CDR2 are SGHTA and FQGNSA. CDR3 loop: CASSSSWDSGLSSYNEQFF. CDR3 nucleotide sequence: TGTGCCAGCAGCTCATCGTGGGATAGCGGATTGAGCTCCTACAATGAGCAGTTCTTC.

The chain links TRBV5-1 to TRBJ1-2; TRBD1 is a possible D gene (6 bases). The CDR3 has 14 amino acids. Germline V lookup: CDR1 SGHRS, CDR2 YFSETQ. Trimming shortened V by 7 bases and J by 8 bases, and 21 bases separated the two germline ends. In DNA form, the CDR3 reads TGCGCCAGCCCGTCCGACAGGTCCAGGGGCGGCTACACCTTC. Translation gives CASPSDRSRGGYTF. Based on the CDR3 plus reference TRBV5-1 and TRBJ1-2, the full variable domain is KAGVTQTPRYLIKTRGQQVTLSCSPISGHRSVSWYQQTPGQGLQFLFEYFSETQRNKGNFPGRFSGRQFSNSRSEMNVSTLELGDSALYLCASPSDRSRGGYTFGSGTRLTVV.

This clonotype was seen more than once but under ten times. The chain recombines TRBV12-3 or TRBV12-4 with TRBJ1-4; D possibly corresponds to TRBD1 (6 bases). Deletions cut 4 bases from V and 5 bases from J, with 20 bases between. The CDR3 has 17 amino acids. The CDR3 spells CASSSSTRTGRNEKLFF. The CDR3 DNA follows: TGTGCCAGCAGTTCCTCGACGCGTACAGGGAGAAATGAAAAACTGTTTTTT.

This clonotype was recorded at least ten times. V gene TRBV18 combines with J gene TRBJ2-3, with D possibly being TRBD2 (6 bases). V was cut by 3 bases and J by 10 bases, with 14 bases left in between. The CDR3 spans 13 residues. The V gene's germline CDR1 is KGHSH and CDR2 LQKENI. CDR3 coding DNA: TGTGCCAGCTCACCGGGAAGGGACTCGTCGCAGTATTTT. It is translated as CASSPGRDSSQYF.

There are a few counts of this clonotype. This sequence joins TRBV29-1 and TRBJ2-1; D is possibly TRBD1 (6 bases). The ends were cut back, 2 bases at V and 3 bases at J, with 11 bases in the middle. The germline V gene has CDR1 SQVTM and CDR2 ANQGSEA. The CDR3 sequence is 14 residues long. The CDR3 region has the DNA TGCAGCGTTGAACCCAGGGGAAACTACAATGAGCAGTTCTTC. Translation: CSVEPRGNYNEQFF.

The sample holds many counts of this clonotype. V usage is TRBV20-1 and J usage is TRBJ2-7, with D unclear. Trimming took 5 bases from V and 2 from J, leaving 10 bases between them. Looked up from germline, CDR1 is DFQATT and CDR2 is SNEGSKA (reference sequence). The CDR3 extends over 12 amino acids. The CDR3 DNA reads as TGCAGTGCTCGGACCGGGCCCTACGAGCAGTACTTC. Protein product: CSARTGPYEQYF.

This clonotype was seen at least ten times. The chain couples TRBV5-1 to TRBJ1-1; D unresolved. Germline values: CDR1 SGHRS, CDR2 YFSETQ. V was shortened by 0 bases and J by 0 bases, with 6 bases between the two germline ends. This CDR3 contains 14 residues. The CDR3 region is CASSLALMNTEAFF. The CDR3, as DNA: TGCGCCAGCAGCTTGGCTTTAATGAACACTGAAGCTTTCTTT.

The chain carries TRBV5-1 and TRBJ2-7; 16 bases map to TRBD2. V lost 4 bases, J lost 9 bases, and 7 bases stayed unmatched. This CDR3 region has 15 residues. CDR1 and CDR2 from the germline V gene are SGHRS and YFSETQ. The CDR3 region has the DNA TGCGCCAGCAGCCCGGGACTAGCGGGAGGGCCCCTGCAGTACGTC. Protein product: CASSPGLAGGPLQYV.

There are a few counts of this clonotype. The chain has TRBV7-2 and TRBJ1-5; TRBD1 is a possible D gene (5 bases). CDR1 and CDR2 from the germline V gene are SGHTA and FQGNSA. V shed 1 base and J shed 3 bases, with 10 bases lying between them. The CDR3 length is 15 residues. The CDR3: CASSLVAGANQPQHF. The CDR3 DNA follows: TGTGCCAGCAGCTTAGTGGCCGGGGCCAATCAGCCCCAGCATTTT. Filled out from reference TRBV7-2 and TRBJ1-5, the complete variable domain reads GAGVSQSPSNKVTEKGKDVELRCDPISGHTALYWYRQSLGQGLEFLIYFQGNSAPDKSGLPSDRFSAERTGGSVSTLTIQRTQQEDSAVYLCASSLVAGANQPQHFGDGTRLSIL.

This clonotype has only a few counts. CDR3 DNA sequence: TGTGCCAGCAGCAAAGCTTCACCGGCTTGTGGCGGCACAGATACGCAGTATTTT. It specifies CASSKASPACGGTDTQYF. The chain is built from TRBV21-1 and TRBJ2-3. TRBV21-1 counts as a pseudogene. The CDR3 extends over 18 amino acids.